This entry concerns a single T cell receptor (beta chain). This record belongs to a study of ipilimumab plus nivolumab after autologous stem cell transplantation. Overall study context: Typical patient got roughly 5 ipilimumab doses and about eight nivolumab doses (median).

The assay was immunoSEQ multiplex PCR, and TCRdb's table has in-frame clones only and misses some. The sample shows about 43,000 clones, 70% to 90% of them seen only once. The germline CDR1 and CDR2 sequences are SGHAT and FQNNGV. The CDR3 totals 18 residues. V shed 1 base and J 0 bases; nucleotides not matched to a gene: 11. The chain uses TRBV11-2 and TRBJ2-7; 8 nucleotides match TRBD2. The starting material was PBMCs, obtained in a trial of ipilimumab plus nivolumab as post-transplant consolidation. The TCR originated in a male donor with multiple myeloma. CDR3 amino acids: CASSLVWSRGGGSYEQYF. CDR3 sequence (DNA): TGTGCCAGCAGCTTAGTGTGGAGCCGGGGGGGAGGCTCCTACGAGCAGTACTTC.